Presented here are 27 T cell receptor beta chains from one specimen sequenced in a study of OX40 agonist ivuxolimab in advanced cancers. Clones were read by immunoSEQ multiplex PCR, and TCRdb kept only the in-frame ones, dropping some. This sample has about 26,000 clones, with roughly three quarters found just once. This specimen was CD4+ or CD8+ T cells sorted from blood, taken in a trial of the OX40 agonist ivuxolimab. The source is an adult with an advanced solid tumor such as melanoma, head and neck, liver or kidney cancer.

The genes are TRBV28 and TRBJ1-6, with a weak D call TRBD1 (5 bases). Germline-derived CDR1 and CDR2 are MDHEN and SYDVKM. V was shortened by 8 bases and J by 7 bases, with 18 bases between the two germline ends. The CDR3 contains 15 residues. The CDR3 sequence: CASGGAGTENSPLHF. The DNA of the CDR3 is TGTGCCAGCGGGGGTGCCGGGACGGAGAATTCACCCCTCCACTTT.

J is TRBJ2-5 and V is TRBV27, with TRBD1 matching over 9 bases. CDR1 is MNHEY, CDR2 SMNVEV, per germline (reference sequence). The CDR3 is made up of 13 amino acids. Unmatched junction bases numbered 4, after V lost 5 bases and J lost 6 bases. DNA of the CDR3: TGTGCCAGCAGTGTGGACAGGGGTCAGACCCAGTACTTC. This sequence encodes CASSVDRGQTQYF.

The chain employs TRBV19 and TRBJ1-6; D possibly corresponds to TRBD1 (6 bases). Germline lookup yields CDR1 LNHDA and CDR2 SQIVND (reference sequence). V was pared by 4 bases and J by 9 bases, with 13 bases between. The length of the CDR3 is 14 residues. The CDR3 DNA reads as TGTGCCAGTAGTACGGGGGGCGCCGGTTCACCCCTCCACTTT. This sequence encodes CASSTGGAGSPLHF.

Sample share makes this clone medium-sized. The CDR3 spells CASSLLDRGRGYTF. CDR3 sequence (DNA): TGTGCCAGCAGCTTGCTAGACAGGGGGCGTGGCTACACCTTC. The chain recombines TRBV5-4 with TRBJ1-2, with 10 positions matching TRBD1. The CDR3 covers 14 residues. V shed 1 base and J 7 bases; nucleotides not matched to a gene: 4. The germline CDR1 and CDR2 sequences are SGHNT and YYREEE (reference sequence).

The J gene is TRBJ1-2, the V gene TRBV19; 9 bases fit TRBD1. Germline V gene lookup returns CDR1 LNHDA and CDR2 SQIVND (reference sequence). CDR3 size: 13 residues. The trim removed 7 bases at V and 5 bases at J, leaving 5 bases unmatched. The CDR3 reads CASKTGTGYGYTF. The CDR3 DNA reads TGTGCCAGTAAGACAGGGACAGGGTATGGCTACACCTTC.

The rearrangement links TRBV28 to TRBJ1-2; unclear D gene. V was pared by 3 bases and J by 8 bases, with 10 bases between. The CDR3 is made up of 12 amino acids. CDR1 is MDHEN and CDR2 is SYDVKM in the germline V gene. CDR3 DNA: TGTGCCAGCAGTTTCGGATCTTGGGGCTACACCTTC. Protein product: CASSFGSWGYTF.

This clone was counted a single time. This chain uses TRBV10-1 with TRBJ2-2; a weak D match, TRBD2 (6 bases). Germline CDR1 and CDR2: WNHNN and SYGVQD (reference sequence). There are 17 residues in the CDR3. V dropped 3 bases and J dropped 0 bases, with 14 bases sitting between them. This chain's CDR3 is CASSEGGIGTNTGELFF. CDR3 DNA: TGCGCCAGCAGTGAAGGCGGGATAGGGACGAACACCGGGGAGCTGTTTTTT.

This sequence joins TRBV4-3 and TRBJ1-5; D uncertain. The CDR3 sequence is 16 residues long. Germline lookup yields CDR1 LGHNA and CDR2 YSLEER. V dropped 3 bases and J dropped 2 bases, with 14 bases sitting between them. CDR3 region: CASSQEYRRGNQPQHF. The CDR3 coding sequence is TGCGCCAGCAGCCAGGAGTATAGAAGAGGCAATCAGCCCCAGCATTTT.

J is TRBJ1-1 and V is TRBV10-1; the D gene is possibly TRBD1 (6 bases). Germline V gene data show CDR1 as WNHNN and CDR2 as SYGVQD (reference sequence). V lost 6 bases to trimming and J lost 5 bases, with 22 bases between them. There are 16 residues in the CDR3. Here the CDR3 DNA reads TGCGCCAGCAGAACCCGGGACAACGCTCAACATACTGAAGCTTTCTTT. It specifies CASRTRDNAQHTEAFF.

This clone was counted once. The V gene is TRBV5-5, the J gene TRBJ2-3, with TRBD2 matching 12 bases. V lost 5 bases, J lost 0 bases, and 4 bases stayed unmatched. The CDR3 is 16 residues long. Per the germline V gene, CDR1 is SGHKS and CDR2 is YYEKEE (reference sequence). The CDR3 is CASRTTSGGSTDTQYF. CDR3 sequence (DNA): TGTGCCAGCAGGACGACTAGCGGGGGCAGCACAGATACGCAGTATTTT.

The chain uses TRBV18 and TRBJ2-5, with D perhaps matching TRBD1 (7 bases). The end of the DNA aligns better with TRBJ2-7, so the J call may be wrong. The CDR3 is 16 amino acids. Per germline, CDR1 KGHSH and CDR2 LQKENI. The CDR3 nucleotides are TGTGCCAGCTCACCACCTCAGGGGGGAGGTAGCTACGAGCAGTACTTC. Translating gives CASSPPQGGGSYEQYF.

The chain is built from TRBV7-2 and TRBJ2-3, with 7 positions matching TRBD1. Germline-derived CDR1 and CDR2 are SGHTA and FQGNSA. This CDR3 spans 14 amino acids. The ends lost 5 bases at V and 5 bases at J; junction bases unmatched: 7. CDR3 sequence reads: CASSHGQAGDTQYF. In DNA, the CDR3 is TGTGCCAGCAGCCATGGACAGGCGGGAGATACGCAGTATTTT.

The chain recombines TRBV7-6 with TRBJ2-7, with D maybe TRBD1 (6 bases). Trimming cost V 8 bases and J 3 bases, with 11 bases left between them. CDR3 length: 12 amino acids. Germline V gene sequence: CDR1 SGHVS, CDR2 FNYEAQ. The CDR3 DNA follows: TGTGCCAGCGCAGAAGGGGGCTACGAGCAGTACTTC. It is translated as CASAEGGYEQYF.

The chain uses TRBV11-2 and TRBJ2-7; D is uncertain. The CDR3 is 13 residues long. V lost 0 bases, J lost 5 bases, and 8 bases lay in between. CDR1 is SGHAT, CDR2 FQNNGV, per germline. The CDR3 reads CASSLDESNEQYF. Here the CDR3 DNA reads TGTGCCAGCAGCTTAGACGAGTCCAACGAGCAGTACTTC.

The chain carries TRBV5-4 and TRBJ2-4, with 10 positions matching TRBD1. The CDR3 consists of 14 residues. The ends lost 5 bases at V and 9 bases at J; junction bases unmatched: 8. Germline V CDR1 and CDR2: SGHNT, YYREEE (reference sequence). The CDR3 DNA reads TGTGCCAGCAGGAGCGGGACAGGGGTAGGCATTCAGTACTTC. Protein sequence: CASRSGTGVGIQYF.

The chain combines TRBV6-1 with TRBJ2-1; D is uncertain. The V end lost 7 bases, the J end lost 5 bases, and 9 bases lay between the germline ends. This CDR3 region has 12 residues. Germline values: CDR1 MNHNS, CDR2 SASEGT. CDR3 loop: CASKLQHNEQFF. The CDR3 coding sequence is TGTGCCAGCAAGCTGCAACACAATGAGCAGTTCTTC.

The V and J genes are TRBV5-5 and TRBJ2-7; no definite D call. Germline V gene data show CDR1 as SGHKS and CDR2 as YYEKEE (reference sequence). The CDR3 runs 13 residues. Trimming took off 2 bases at V and 4 bases at J, with 10 bases between the two ends. The CDR3 bases are TGTGCCAGCAGCTTTCAAGGGTCTTACGAGCAGTACTTC. It yields the protein CASSFQGSYEQYF. Together with reference TRBV5-5 and TRBJ2-7, the CDR3 gives the full variable domain: DAGVTQSPTHLIKTRGQQVTLRCSPISGHKSVSWYQQVLGQGPQFIFQYYEKEERGRGNFPDRFSARQFPNYSSELNVNALLLGDSALYLCASSFQGSYEQYFGPGTRLTVT.

The chain couples TRBV4-1 to TRBJ2-4, with D possibly TRBD1 on 5 matching bases. Trimming shortened V by 1 base and J by 9 bases, and 16 bases separated the two germline ends. In germline, CDR1 is MGHRA, CDR2 YSYEKL. CDR3 length: 15 amino acids. The chain's CDR3 is CASSQGGARTGIQYF. The CDR3 DNA reads TGCGCCAGCAGCCAAGGGGGCGCGAGGACCGGCATTCAGTACTTC.

This clone rates as medium-sized. CDR3 nucleotide sequence: TGTGCCACCAGCAGAGTTGAGGGCTCCGTTAAGACTGAAGCTTTCTTT. It encodes CATSRVEGSVKTEAFF. V and J are TRBV15 and TRBJ1-1; D ambiguous. The CDR3 extends over 16 amino acids. CDR1 LNHNV and CDR2 YYDKDF come from the germline V gene (reference sequence). The germline V and J ends were trimmed by 1 base and 5 bases, with 17 bases remaining between them.

This clone came up a few times. The rearrangement joins TRBV7-6 to TRBJ1-6; no definite D call. Germline-derived CDR1 and CDR2 are SGHVS and FNYEAQ. The CDR3 contains 15 residues. The V end was cut by 1 base, the J end by 14 bases, with 18 bases between. CDR3 DNA: TGTGCCAGCAGCTTAGAGGTAGGGCGCGGCGGGGCCCTCCACTTT. The encoded protein is CASSLEVGRGGALHF. The variable domain in full, completed from reference TRBV7-6 and TRBJ1-6, reads GAGVSQSPRYKVTKRGQDVALRCDPISGHVSLYWYRQALGQGPEFLTYFNYEAQQDKSGLPNDRFSAERPEGSISTLTIQRTEQRDSAMYRCASSLEVGRGGALHFGNGTRLTVT.

V gene TRBV6-5 combines with J gene TRBJ2-7; the match to TRBD1 covers 8 bases. The CDR3 extends over 13 amino acids. Trimming took 7 bases from V and 2 from J; bases not matched to a gene: 4. CDR1 is MNHEY, CDR2 SVGAGI, per germline. The CDR3 bases are TGTGCCAGCATCCAGGGGGCGCCCTACGAGCAGTACTTC. Its translation: CASIQGAPYEQYF.

The chain employs TRBV9 and TRBJ1-4, with D maybe TRBD1 (5 bases). Germline V CDR1 and CDR2: SGDLS, YYNGEE. The CDR3 totals 15 residues. V lost 0 bases and J 7 bases, leaving 13 bases between the germline ends. DNA for the CDR3: TGTGCCAGCAGCGTAGCTTGGGGGTTGGGTGAAAAACTGTTTTTT. Translated: CASSVAWGLGEKLFF.

The chain employs TRBV11-2 and TRBJ2-5, with unresolved D. Germline CDR1 reads SGHAT; CDR2 reads FQNNGV. Trimming removed 1 base from V and 3 bases from J, with 3 bases in between. This CDR3 is built from 12 residues. In DNA form, the CDR3 reads TGTGCCAGCAGCTTAGTGGAAGAGACCCAGTACTTC. The encoded protein is CASSLVEETQYF.

The CDR3 loop reads CASSLDFGGPSTDTQYF. The CDR3 bases are TGTGCCAGCAGCCTTGATTTCGGGGGCCCAAGCACAGATACGCAGTATTTT. The chain carries TRBV7-9 and TRBJ2-3; D tentatively fits TRBD1 or TRBD2 (6 bases each). The V gene's germline CDR1 is SEHNR and CDR2 FQNEAQ (reference sequence). The V gene lost 5 bases and the J gene lost 0 bases, with 18 bases spanning the gap. The CDR3 loop spans 17 amino acids.

The table lists this clone with a few counts. DNA for the CDR3: TGTGCCAGCAGCTTATTTGGACAGACCAACGAGCAGTACTTC. Translation gives CASSLFGQTNEQYF. V is TRBV13 and J is TRBJ2-7; D is perhaps TRBD1 (6 bases). The germline gives CDR1 PRHDT, CDR2 FYEKMQ (reference sequence). Deletions cut 2 bases from V and 5 bases from J, with 13 bases between. The CDR3 consists of 14 residues.

The chain couples TRBV19 to TRBJ2-5, with a possible D match to TRBD2 (7 bases). CDR1 is LNHDA, CDR2 SQIVND, per germline (reference sequence). V lost 3 bases to trimming and J lost 4 bases, with 24 bases between them. The length of the CDR3 is 18 residues. This CDR3 reads CASSMAMGGTRFGETQYF. The CDR3 region has the DNA TGTGCCAGTAGTATGGCAATGGGGGGGACACGCTTTGGAGAGACCCAGTACTTC.

This chain connects TRBV28 to TRBJ1-6, with D hard to call. Trimming left V 6 bases short and J 0 bases short, with 9 bases between. This CDR3 spans 15 amino acids. Germline V CDR1 and CDR2: MDHEN, SYDVKM. The chain's CDR3 is CASRSQSSYNSPLHF. The CDR3 nucleotides are TGTGCCAGCAGAAGTCAGAGCTCCTATAATTCACCCCTCCACTTT.